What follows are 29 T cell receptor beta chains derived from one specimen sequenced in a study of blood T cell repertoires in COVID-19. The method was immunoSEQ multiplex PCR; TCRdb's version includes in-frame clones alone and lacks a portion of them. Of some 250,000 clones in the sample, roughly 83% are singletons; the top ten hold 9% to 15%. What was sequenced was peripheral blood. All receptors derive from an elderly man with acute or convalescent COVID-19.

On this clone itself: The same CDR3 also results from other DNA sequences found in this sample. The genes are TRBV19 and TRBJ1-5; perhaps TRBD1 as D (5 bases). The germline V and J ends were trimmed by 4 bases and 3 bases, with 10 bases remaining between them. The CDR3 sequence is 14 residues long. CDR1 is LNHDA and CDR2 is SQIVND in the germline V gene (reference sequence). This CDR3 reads CASSTQGSNQPQHF. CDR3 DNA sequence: TGTGCCAGTAGTACCCAGGGTTCCAATCAGCCCCAGCATTTT. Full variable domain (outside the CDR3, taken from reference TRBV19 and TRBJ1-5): DGGITQSPKYLFRKEGQNVTLSCEQNLNHDAMYWYRQDPGQGLRLIYYSQIVNDFQKGDIAEGYSVSREKKESFPLTVTSAQKNPTAFYLCASSTQGSNQPQHFGDGTRLSIL.

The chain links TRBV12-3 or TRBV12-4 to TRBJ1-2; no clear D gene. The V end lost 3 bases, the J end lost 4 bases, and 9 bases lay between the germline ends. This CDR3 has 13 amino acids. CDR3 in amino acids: CASSFEGFYGYTF. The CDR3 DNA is TGTGCCAGCAGTTTCGAGGGTTTCTATGGCTACACCTTC.

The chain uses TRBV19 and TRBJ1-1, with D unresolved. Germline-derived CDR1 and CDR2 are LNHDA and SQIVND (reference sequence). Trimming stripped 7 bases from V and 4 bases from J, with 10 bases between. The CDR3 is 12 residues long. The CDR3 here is CASMGDSTEAFF. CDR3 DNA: TGTGCCAGTATGGGAGATAGCACTGAAGCTTTCTTT.

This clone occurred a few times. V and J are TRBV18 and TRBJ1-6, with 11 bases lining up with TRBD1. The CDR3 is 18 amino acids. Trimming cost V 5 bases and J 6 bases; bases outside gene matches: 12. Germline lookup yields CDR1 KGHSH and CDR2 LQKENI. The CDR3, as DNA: TGTGCCAGCTCATCTATACCGGGACAGGGGGTAGGTAATTCACCCCTCCACTTT. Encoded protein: CASSSIPGQGVGNSPLHF. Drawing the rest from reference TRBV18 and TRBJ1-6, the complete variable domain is NAGVMQNPRHLVRRRGQEARLRCSPMKGHSHVYWYRQLPEEGLKFMVYLQKENIIDESGMPKERFSAEFPKEGPSILRIQQVVRGDSAAYFCASSSIPGQGVGNSPLHFGNGTRLTVT.

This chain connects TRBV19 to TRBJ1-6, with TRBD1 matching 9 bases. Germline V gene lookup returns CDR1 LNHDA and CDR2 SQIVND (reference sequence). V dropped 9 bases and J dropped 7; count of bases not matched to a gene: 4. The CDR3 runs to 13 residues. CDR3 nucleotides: TGTGCCAGCGGACAGGGGTTAAATTCACCCCTCCACTTT. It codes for CASGQGLNSPLHF.

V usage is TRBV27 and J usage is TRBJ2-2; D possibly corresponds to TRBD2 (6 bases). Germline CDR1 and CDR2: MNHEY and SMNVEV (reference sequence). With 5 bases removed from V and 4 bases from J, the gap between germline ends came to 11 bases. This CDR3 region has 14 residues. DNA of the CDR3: TGTGCCAGCAGTGGGGGGTGGTCCACCGGGGAGCTGTTTTTT. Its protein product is CASSGGWSTGELFF.

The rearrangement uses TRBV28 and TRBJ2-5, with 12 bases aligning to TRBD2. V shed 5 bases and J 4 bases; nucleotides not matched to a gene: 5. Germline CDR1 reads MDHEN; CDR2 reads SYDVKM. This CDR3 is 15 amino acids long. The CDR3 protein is CASSPSGRATETQYF. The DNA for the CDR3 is TGTGCCAGCAGTCCTAGCGGGAGGGCCACAGAGACCCAGTACTTC.

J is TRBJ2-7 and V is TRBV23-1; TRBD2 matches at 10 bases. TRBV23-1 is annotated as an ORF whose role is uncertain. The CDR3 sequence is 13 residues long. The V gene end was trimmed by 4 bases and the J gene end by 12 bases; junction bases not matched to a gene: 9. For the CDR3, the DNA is TGCGCCAGCAGTCGAAGGACTAGCGGAAGAGGGTACTTC. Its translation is CASSRRTSGRGYF.

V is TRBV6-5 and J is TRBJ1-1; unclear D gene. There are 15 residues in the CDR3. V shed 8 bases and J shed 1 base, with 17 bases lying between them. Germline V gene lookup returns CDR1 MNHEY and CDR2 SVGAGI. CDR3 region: CASVLFTGGNTEAFF. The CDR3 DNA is TGTGCCAGCGTTCTATTTACCGGAGGGAACACTGAAGCTTTCTTT.

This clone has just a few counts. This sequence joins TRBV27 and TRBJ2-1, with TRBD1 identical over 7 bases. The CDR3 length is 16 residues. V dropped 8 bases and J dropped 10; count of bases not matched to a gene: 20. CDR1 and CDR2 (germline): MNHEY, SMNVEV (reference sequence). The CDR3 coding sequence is TGTGCCAGCTGGTACCTTACCACTGACAGGGCAGGCGAGCAGTTCTTC. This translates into CASWYLTTDRAGEQFF.

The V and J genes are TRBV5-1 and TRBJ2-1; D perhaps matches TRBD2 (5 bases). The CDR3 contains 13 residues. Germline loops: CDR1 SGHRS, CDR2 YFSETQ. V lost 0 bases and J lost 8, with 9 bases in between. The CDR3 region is CASSLAWGDEQFF. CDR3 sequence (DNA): TGCGCCAGCAGCTTGGCCTGGGGAGATGAGCAGTTCTTC. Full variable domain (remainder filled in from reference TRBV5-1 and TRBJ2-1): KAGVTQTPRYLIKTRGQQVTLSCSPISGHRSVSWYQQTPGQGLQFLFEYFSETQRNKGNFPGRFSGRQFSNSRSEMNVSTLELGDSALYLCASSLAWGDEQFFGPGTRLTVL.

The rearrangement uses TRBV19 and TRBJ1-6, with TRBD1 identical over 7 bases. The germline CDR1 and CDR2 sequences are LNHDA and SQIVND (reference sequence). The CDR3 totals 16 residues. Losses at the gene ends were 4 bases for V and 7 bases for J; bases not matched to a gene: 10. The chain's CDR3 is CASSTTSGTANSPLHF. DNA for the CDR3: TGTGCCAGTAGTACTACTTCCGGGACAGCCAATTCACCCCTCCACTTT.

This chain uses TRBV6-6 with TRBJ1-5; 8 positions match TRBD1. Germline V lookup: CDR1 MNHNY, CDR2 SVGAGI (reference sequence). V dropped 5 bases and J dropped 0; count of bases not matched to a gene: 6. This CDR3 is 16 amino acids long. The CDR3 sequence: CASSRQGQDSNQPQHF. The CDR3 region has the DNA TGTGCCAGCAGTCGACAGGGGCAGGATAGCAATCAGCCCCAGCATTTT.

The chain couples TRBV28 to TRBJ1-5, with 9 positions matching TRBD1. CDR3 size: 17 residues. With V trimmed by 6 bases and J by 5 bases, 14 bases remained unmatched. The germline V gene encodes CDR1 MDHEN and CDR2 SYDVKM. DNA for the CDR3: TGTGCCAGCAGGCAGTGGGGCGGGACAGGGTATGATCAGCCCCAGCATTTT. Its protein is CASRQWGGTGYDQPQHF.

The CDR3 bases are TGTGCCAGCCCCGGGACAGGGGTTCCCTTTGTGAATTCACCCCTCCACTTT. The encoded protein is CASPGTGVPFVNSPLHF. The chain employs TRBV19 and TRBJ1-6, with 10 bases fitting TRBD1. V gave up 9 bases and J gave up 7 bases; unmatched junction bases: 15. The germline CDR1 and CDR2 sequences are LNHDA and SQIVND (reference sequence). The CDR3 has 17 residues.

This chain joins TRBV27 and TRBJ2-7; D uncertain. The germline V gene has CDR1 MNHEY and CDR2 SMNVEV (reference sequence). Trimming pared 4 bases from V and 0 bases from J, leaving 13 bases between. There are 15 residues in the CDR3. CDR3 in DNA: TGTGCCAGCAGTTCAGGTGTCATTAGCTCCTACGAGCAGTACTTC. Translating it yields CASSSGVISSYEQYF.

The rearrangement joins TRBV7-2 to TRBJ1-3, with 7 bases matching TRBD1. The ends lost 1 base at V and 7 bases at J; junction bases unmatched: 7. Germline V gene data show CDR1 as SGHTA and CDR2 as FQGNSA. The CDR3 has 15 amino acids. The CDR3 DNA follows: TGTGCCAGCAGCTTAGACAGGGGCTCGCGGAACACCATATATTTT. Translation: CASSLDRGSRNTIYF.

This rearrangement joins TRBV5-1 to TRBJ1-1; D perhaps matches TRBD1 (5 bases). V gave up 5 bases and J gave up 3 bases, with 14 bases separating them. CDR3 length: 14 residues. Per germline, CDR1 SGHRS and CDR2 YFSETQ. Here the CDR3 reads CASRTGVGDTEAFF. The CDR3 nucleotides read TGCGCCAGCAGAACAGGTGTAGGGGACACTGAAGCTTTCTTT.

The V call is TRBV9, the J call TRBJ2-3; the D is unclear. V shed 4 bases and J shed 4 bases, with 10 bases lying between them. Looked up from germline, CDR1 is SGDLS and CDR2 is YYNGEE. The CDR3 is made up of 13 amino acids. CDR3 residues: CASSLTPPDTQYF. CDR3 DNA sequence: TGTGCCAGCAGCCTAACTCCCCCAGATACGCAGTATTTT.

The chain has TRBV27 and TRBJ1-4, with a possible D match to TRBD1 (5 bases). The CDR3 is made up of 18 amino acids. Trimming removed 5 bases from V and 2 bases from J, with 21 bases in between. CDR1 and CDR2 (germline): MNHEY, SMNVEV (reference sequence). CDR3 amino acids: CASSGFTGSPRTNEKLFF. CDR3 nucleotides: TGTGCCAGCAGTGGATTTACAGGTTCCCCGAGGACTAATGAAAAACTGTTTTTT.

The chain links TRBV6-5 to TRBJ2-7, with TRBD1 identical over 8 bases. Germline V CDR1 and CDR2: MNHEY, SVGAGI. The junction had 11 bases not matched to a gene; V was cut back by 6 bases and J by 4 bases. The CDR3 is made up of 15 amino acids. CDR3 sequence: CASRGVGTGTYEQYF. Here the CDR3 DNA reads TGTGCCAGCAGGGGGGTCGGGACAGGTACATACGAGCAGTACTTC.

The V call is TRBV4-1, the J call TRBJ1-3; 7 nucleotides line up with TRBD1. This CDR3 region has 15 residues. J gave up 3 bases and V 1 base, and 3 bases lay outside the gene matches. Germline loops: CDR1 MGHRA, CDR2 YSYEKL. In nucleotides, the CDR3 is TGCGCCAGCAGCCAAGTAGGGGACAGTGGAAACACCATATATTTT. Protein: CASSQVGDSGNTIYF.

CDR3 loop: CASSQVNPGGGEKLFF. CDR3 DNA: TGTGCCAGCAGCCAAGTAAATCCGGGGGGTGGTGAAAAACTGTTTTTT. This chain links TRBV3-1 (or the pseudogene TRBV3-2) with TRBJ1-4; D is perhaps TRBD1 (5 bases). V was shortened by 1 base and J by 7 bases, with 16 bases between the two germline ends. Germline V CDR1 and CDR2: LGHDT, YNNKEL (reference sequence). CDR3 size: 16 residues.

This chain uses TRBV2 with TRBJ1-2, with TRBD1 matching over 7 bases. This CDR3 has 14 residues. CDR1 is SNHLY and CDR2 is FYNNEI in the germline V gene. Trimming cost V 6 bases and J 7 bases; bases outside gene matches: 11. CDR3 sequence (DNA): TGTGCCAGCAGGACAGGGACCCCACTAAGTGGCTACACCTTC. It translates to CASRTGTPLSGYTF.

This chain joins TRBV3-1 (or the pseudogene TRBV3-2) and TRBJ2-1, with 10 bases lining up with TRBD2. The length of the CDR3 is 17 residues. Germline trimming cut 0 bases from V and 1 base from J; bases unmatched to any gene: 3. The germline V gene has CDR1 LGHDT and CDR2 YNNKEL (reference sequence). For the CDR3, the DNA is TGTGCCAGCAGCCAAGATGTTAGCGGGAGGTCCTACAATGAGCAGTTCTTC. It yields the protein CASSQDVSGRSYNEQFF.

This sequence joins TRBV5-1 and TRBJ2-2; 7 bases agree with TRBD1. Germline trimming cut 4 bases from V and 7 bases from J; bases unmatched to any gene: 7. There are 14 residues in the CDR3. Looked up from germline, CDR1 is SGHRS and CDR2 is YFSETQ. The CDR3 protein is CASSEQGFGGELFF. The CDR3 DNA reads TGCGCCAGCAGCGAACAGGGGTTCGGCGGGGAGCTGTTTTTT. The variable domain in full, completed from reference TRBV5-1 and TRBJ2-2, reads KAGVTQTPRYLIKTRGQQVTLSCSPISGHRSVSWYQQTPGQGLQFLFEYFSETQRNKGNFPGRFSGRQFSNSRSEMNVSTLELGDSALYLCASSEQGFGGELFFGEGSRLTVL.

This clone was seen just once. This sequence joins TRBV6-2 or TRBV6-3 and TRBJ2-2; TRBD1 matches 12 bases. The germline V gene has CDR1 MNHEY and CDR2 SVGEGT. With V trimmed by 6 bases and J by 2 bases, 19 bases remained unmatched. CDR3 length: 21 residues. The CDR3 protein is CASSPPPQGQGARSNTGELFF. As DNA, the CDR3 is TGTGCCAGCAGCCCCCCCCCTCAGGGACAGGGGGCGCGATCTAACACCGGGGAGCTGTTTTTT.

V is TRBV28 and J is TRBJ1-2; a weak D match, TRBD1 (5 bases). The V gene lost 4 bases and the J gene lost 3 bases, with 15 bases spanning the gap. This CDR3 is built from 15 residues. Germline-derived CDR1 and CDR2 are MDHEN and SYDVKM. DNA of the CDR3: TGTGCCAGCAGTTCCCGCGACAGTGACTACTATGGCTACACCTTC. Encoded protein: CASSSRDSDYYGYTF.

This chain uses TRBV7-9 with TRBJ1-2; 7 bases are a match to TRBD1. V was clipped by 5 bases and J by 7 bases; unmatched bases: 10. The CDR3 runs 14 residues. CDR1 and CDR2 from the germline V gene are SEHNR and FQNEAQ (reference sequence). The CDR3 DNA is TGTGCCAGCAGCCCCGGACAGGCTCGTTCTGGCTACACCTTC. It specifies CASSPGQARSGYTF. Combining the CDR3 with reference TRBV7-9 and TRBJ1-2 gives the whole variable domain DTGVSQNPRHKITKRGQNVTFRCDPISEHNRLYWYRQTLGQGPEFLTYFQNEAQLEKSRLLSDRFSAERPKGSFSTLEIQRTEQGDSAMYLCASSPGQARSGYTFGSGTRLTVV.